The 9 T cell receptor beta chains below all came from one sample that was sequenced in a study of T cells in Graves' hyperthyroidism and ophthalmopathy. Amplified TCR beta CDR3 regions came from RNA transcripts. First-round RT-PCR of the TCR CDR3 relied on the HTBI primer set. MiXCR, run by TCRdb on the multiplex PCR reads, gives a single entry per CDR3 protein. The sample has about 840,000 distinct CDR3 sequences, about 38% seen once. The sequenced material came from blood. The receptor set was obtained from a man younger than 30 with Graves' hyperthyroidism.

This clonotype has more than one count but fewer than ten. The chain recombines TRBV20-1 with TRBJ2-6, with 8 bases that match TRBD1. The junction had 7 bases not matched to a gene; V was cut back by 3 bases and J by 0 bases. The CDR3 contains 17 residues. Germline V gene lookup returns CDR1 DFQATT and CDR2 SNEGSKA (reference sequence). The CDR3 nucleotides are TGCAGTGCTAGTTTGCAGGGGGCCAACTCTGGGGCCAACGTCCTGACTTTC. Protein: CSASLQGANSGANVLTF.

This clonotype was detected only once. V gene TRBV11-2 combines with J gene TRBJ2-7; 7 bases map to TRBD2. The CDR3 consists of 16 residues. Germline CDR1 and CDR2: SGHAT and FQNNGV. Losses at the gene ends were 7 bases for V and 4 bases for J; bases not matched to a gene: 16. Here the CDR3 DNA reads TGTGCCAGCAAGCCAGTCGCGGGAGTCCTCGCATACGAGCAGTACTTC. Translating it yields CASKPVAGVLAYEQYF.

As for this clonotype: At one of its ends the junction is not consistent with the germline gene, which may arise from a read error. This rearrangement joins TRBV4-1 to TRBJ2-7; no firm D call. Looked up from germline, CDR1 is MGHRA and CDR2 is YSYEKL. The CDR3 length is 13 residues. CDR3 in DNA: TGCGCCAACAGCCTTTCCTATACCTACGAGCAGTACTTC. It yields the protein CANSLSYTYEQYF.

The sample holds many counts of this clonotype. This chain links TRBV15 with TRBJ1-1; 9 nucleotides match TRBD1. There are 14 residues in the CDR3. CDR1 and CDR2 (germline): LNHNV, YYDKDF (reference sequence). The junction had 8 bases not matched to a gene; V was cut back by 8 bases and J by 4 bases. The CDR3 region has the DNA TGTGCCACCGGAGAGACAGGGGGAGCCACTGAAGCTTTCTTT. Translated: CATGETGGATEAFF.

As to this clonotype: A clone one base away is much larger, so this may be a read error. The rearrangement links TRBV7-8 to TRBJ1-1, with D hard to call. CDR3 length: 12 residues. From germline, CDR1 is SGHVS and CDR2 FQNEAQ. The CDR3 region has the DNA TGTGCCAGCAGCCCAGTCTACACTGAAGCTCTCTTT. Amino acids: CASSPVYTEALF.

DNA of the CDR3: TGCAGCGCCCTGGGGGGGACAGGGGTTGGCTACACCTTC. This codes for CSALGGTGVGYTF. The chain is built from TRBV29-1 and TRBJ1-2; 10 bases match TRBD1. J gave up 7 bases and V 7 bases, and 9 bases lay outside the gene matches. The CDR3 totals 13 residues. Germline lookup yields CDR1 SQVTM and CDR2 ANQGSEA.

The sample holds a few counts of this clonotype. The rearrangement joins TRBV9 to TRBJ1-1; perhaps TRBD1 as D (5 bases). V lost 5 bases and J lost 0, with 11 bases in between. Germline CDR1 reads SGDLS; CDR2 reads YYNGEE. The CDR3 spans 14 residues. CDR3 nucleotide sequence: TGTGCCAGCAGGGCAGGGCTGATGAACACTGAAGCTTTCTTT. It encodes CASRAGLMNTEAFF.

This clonotype appeared many times. The rearrangement links TRBV20-1 to TRBJ2-7; the D is unclear. The CDR3 length is 10 residues. V was shortened by 6 bases and J by 4 bases, with 7 bases between the two germline ends. Looked up from germline, CDR1 is DFQATT and CDR2 is SNEGSKA (reference sequence). CDR3 protein: CSAHIYEQYF. CDR3 bases: TGCAGTGCCCACATATACGAGCAGTACTTC.

Regarding this clonotype: A clone one base away is much larger, so this may be a read error. The chain is built from TRBV9 and TRBJ1-6, with D possibly being TRBD1 (5 bases). With 4 bases removed from V and 6 bases from J, the gap between germline ends came to 17 bases. The germline CDR1 and CDR2 sequences are SGDLS and YYNGEE. CDR3 length: 16 residues. The CDR3 reads CASSSARDAINSPLHF. The CDR3 DNA follows: TGTGCCAGCAGCTCCGCCCGGGACGCTATTAATTCACCCCTCCACTTT.